This T cell receptor beta chain came from a study of spatial heterogeneity in lung cancer. Time point: sample taken at primary tumor resection. Material for sequencing was whole RNA from tumor, nontumor lung or frozen PBMC, left unsorted. The germline gives CDR1 SGHDN, CDR2 FVKESK. CDR3 length: 12 residues. V was cut by 1 base and J by 4 bases, with 5 bases left in between. As to this clonotype: Its antigen is unidentified.

The study, taken as a whole, reports: Higher tumor mutation counts went along with higher counts of expanded intratumoral alpha and beta TCRs. The study estimated approximately 7% alpha and 13% beta chain coverage of tumor T cells.

TCR cDNA molecules were tagged individually, and each one carried a unique molecular identifier. TCRdb re-called the 5' RACE reads through MiXCR, storing one row per CDR3 protein. The sample holds approximately 6,800 distinct CDR3 sequences, about 14% seen once. V usage is TRBV14 and J usage is TRBJ2-7, with D unclear. The source material was lung tumor tissue, sampled at surgery. This TCR derives from a male donor with early-stage non-small cell lung cancer. CDR3 nucleotide sequence: TGTGCCAGCAGCCAAGCCCGATACGAGCAGTACTTC. Translated, it gives CASSQARYEQYF.